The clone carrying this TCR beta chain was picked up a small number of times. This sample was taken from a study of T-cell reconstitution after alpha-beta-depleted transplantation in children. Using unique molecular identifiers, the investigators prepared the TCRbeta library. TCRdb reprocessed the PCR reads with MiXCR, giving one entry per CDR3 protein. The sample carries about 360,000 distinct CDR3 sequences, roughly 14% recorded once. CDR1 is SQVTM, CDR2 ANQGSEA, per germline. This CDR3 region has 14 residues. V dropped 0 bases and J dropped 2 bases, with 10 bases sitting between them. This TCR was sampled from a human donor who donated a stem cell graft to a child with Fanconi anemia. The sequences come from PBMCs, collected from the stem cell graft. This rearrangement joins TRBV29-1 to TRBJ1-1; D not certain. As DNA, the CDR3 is TGCAGCGTTGAAGAGGGCAGCTTAAACACTGAAGCTTTCTTT. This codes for CSVEEGSLNTEAFF.